One and the same sample provided the 24 T cell receptor beta chains below, sequenced in a study of blood T cell repertoires in COVID-19. The assay was immunoSEQ multiplex PCR, and TCRdb's table has in-frame clones only and misses some. The repertoire holds 150,000 to 200,000 clones, with around 74% as singletons. The sequenced sample consisted of peripheral blood. These receptors were taken from an older man with acute or convalescent COVID-19.

This clone was counted at least ten times. The CDR3 DNA follows: TGTGCCAGCAGCTTGTCCATTAACACTGAAGCTTTCTTT. As protein: CASSLSINTEAFF. The rearrangement links TRBV7-6 to TRBJ1-1, with unresolved D. V was shortened by 3 bases and J by 2 bases, with 7 bases between the two germline ends. The CDR3 contains 13 residues. CDR1 is SGHVS and CDR2 is FNYEAQ in the germline V gene.

The V gene is TRBV6-5, the J gene TRBJ1-1; 7 bases match TRBD1. The CDR3 covers 15 residues. Germline loops: CDR1 MNHEY, CDR2 SVGAGI. V dropped 7 bases and J dropped 5; count of bases not matched to a gene: 13. CDR3 protein: CASTPGQRATTEAFF. CDR3 in DNA: TGTGCCAGCACACCGGGACAGAGGGCGACAACTGAAGCTTTCTTT.

The chain has TRBV7-2 and TRBJ2-7, with TRBD2 matching over 13 bases. Germline CDR1 SGHTA, CDR2 FQGNSA. CDR3 length equals 17 residues. V shed 1 base and J 0 bases; nucleotides not matched to a gene: 3. CDR3: CASSLDGTSGTSYEQYF. The CDR3 nucleotides are TGTGCCAGCAGCTTAGATGGGACTAGCGGGACCTCCTACGAGCAGTACTTC.

The rearrangement joins TRBV2 to TRBJ2-5, with D possibly TRBD2 on 6 matching bases. The germline V gene has CDR1 SNHLY and CDR2 FYNNEI. V was cut by 1 base and J by 1 base, with 13 bases left in between. The CDR3 runs 16 residues. The CDR3 here is CASSEDSPGVQETQYF. Here the CDR3 DNA reads TGTGCCAGCAGTGAAGATTCCCCGGGGGTCCAAGAGACCCAGTACTTC.

This chain joins TRBV11-2 and TRBJ1-1, with D possibly matching TRBD1 (6 bases). V gave up 3 bases and J gave up 4 bases, with 15 bases separating them. Germline CDR1 reads SGHAT; CDR2 reads FQNNGV. This CDR3 is 15 amino acids long. This CDR3 is CASSFQQGWGTEAFF. In nucleotides, the CDR3 is TGTGCCAGCAGCTTCCAACAGGGCTGGGGCACTGAAGCTTTCTTT.

In the case of this clone: The sample contains more than one DNA sequence encoding this CDR3. The chain combines TRBV11-3 with TRBJ1-3; 9 bases are a match to TRBD1. There are 15 residues in the CDR3. Losses at the gene ends were 5 bases for V and 2 bases for J; bases not matched to a gene: 4. CDR1 and CDR2 from the germline V gene are SGHNT and YENEEA. CDR3 sequence reads: CASSPGQGPGNTIYF. CDR3 nucleotide sequence: TGTGCCAGCAGCCCAGGACAGGGGCCTGGAAACACCATATATTTT.

The J gene is TRBJ2-1, the V gene TRBV5-1, with TRBD2 matching 9 bases. Germline V gene lookup returns CDR1 SGHRS and CDR2 YFSETQ. CDR3 size: 14 residues. The J segment lost 10 bases and the V segment lost 4 bases, leaving 9 bases of the junction unmatched. The CDR3 nucleotides read TGCGCCAGCAGCCGGTCGGCGGGGGGGCAAGAGCAGTTCTTC. Protein product: CASSRSAGGQEQFF. The full variable domain, in which reference TRBV5-1 and TRBJ2-1 provide the parts outside the CDR3, is KAGVTQTPRYLIKTRGQQVTLSCSPISGHRSVSWYQQTPGQGLQFLFEYFSETQRNKGNFPGRFSGRQFSNSRSEMNVSTLELGDSALYLCASSRSAGGQEQFFGPGTRLTVL.

CDR3 protein: CATNGGLETQYF. The CDR3 nucleotides read TGTGCCACCAACGGGGGGCTAGAGACCCAGTACTTC. This chain connects TRBV10-3 to TRBJ2-5; D may be TRBD2 (7 bases). The CDR3 has 12 amino acids. The V end lost 10 bases, the J end lost 4 bases, and 13 bases lay between the germline ends. Germline CDR1 reads ENHRY; CDR2 reads SYGVKD.

This clone was seen a handful of times. CDR3 in DNA: TGTGCCAGCAGTTTAGGGCAGTTTAGCTCTGGGGCCAACGTCCTGACTTTC. Translated: CASSLGQFSSGANVLTF. The V call is TRBV27, the J call TRBJ2-6, with D uncertain. Germline CDR1 reads MNHEY; CDR2 reads SMNVEV (reference sequence). This CDR3 comprises 17 residues. The V end was cut by 2 bases, the J end by 0 bases, with 11 bases between.

This clone is a singleton in its sample. The chain is built from TRBV6-1 and TRBJ1-6; no clear D. V was pared by 3 bases and J by 3 bases, with 12 bases between. Germline lookup yields CDR1 MNHNS and CDR2 SASEGT. The CDR3 has 16 amino acids. CDR3 DNA: TGTGCCAGCAGTGATTCAACACGGAGCTATAATTCACCCCTCCACTTT. Its protein is CASSDSTRSYNSPLHF.

This clone came up many times. The rearrangement links TRBV11-3 to TRBJ2-1; 7 positions match TRBD2. CDR1 is SGHNT and CDR2 is YENEEA in the germline V gene. V was clipped by 0 bases and J by 6 bases; unmatched bases: 5. CDR3 length equals 15 residues. CDR3 region: CASSLEAGVANEQFF. The DNA of the CDR3 is TGTGCCAGCAGCTTAGAGGCGGGAGTCGCCAATGAGCAGTTCTTC.

This clone was seen only once. The chain links TRBV6-4 to TRBJ1-2, with 8 bases that match TRBD1. CDR3 length equals 16 residues. Germline values: CDR1 MRHNA, CDR2 SNTAGT. J gave up 5 bases and V 1 base, and 9 bases lay outside the gene matches. The CDR3 loop reads CASSDWTGSSRYGYTF. Here the CDR3 DNA reads TGTGCCAGCAGTGACTGGACAGGGTCTAGCCGTTATGGCTACACCTTC.

The table lists this clone with a count of one. This chain connects TRBV5-4 to TRBJ1-1, with D unclear. Germline CDR1 SGHNT, CDR2 YYREEE (reference sequence). The CDR3 runs to 16 residues. V shed 5 bases and J shed 1 base, with 18 bases lying between them. The CDR3 protein is CASSKEERRPNTEAFF. The CDR3 nucleotides read TGTGCCAGCAGTAAGGAGGAAAGGAGGCCGAACACTGAAGCTTTCTTT.

In regard to this clone: Germline is not matched at one junction end, which may reflect a read error. The CDR3: CASSTGVNTEAFF. As DNA, the CDR3 is TGTGCTAGCAGCACAGGGGTGAACACTGAAGCTTTCTTT. The chain employs TRBV7-7 and TRBJ1-1; TRBD1 matches 7 bases. CDR3 length equals 13 residues. The V gene's germline CDR1 is SSHAT and CDR2 FNYEAQ (reference sequence).

This clone was seen only a few times. The J gene is TRBJ2-3, the V gene TRBV19; TRBD1 matches at 8 bases. This CDR3 has 17 residues. V shed 6 bases, J shed 5 bases, and the junction held 16 bases outside the gene matches. Germline lookup yields CDR1 LNHDA and CDR2 SQIVND (reference sequence). The CDR3 DNA follows: TGTGCCAGTAGGGGGCTACGCGGACAGGGCACTCGAGATACGCAGTATTTT. Translated, it gives CASRGLRGQGTRDTQYF.

This clone was detected only once. The chain couples TRBV29-1 to TRBJ1-2; TRBD1 is a possible D gene (6 bases). Germline CDR1 is SQVTM and CDR2 is ANQGSEA. This CDR3 contains 11 residues. Trimming shortened V by 7 bases and J by 5 bases, and 11 bases separated the two germline ends. The CDR3 reads CSAGEEYGYTF. The CDR3 nucleotides read TGCAGCGCAGGGGAGGAGTATGGCTACACCTTC.

This clone came up a few times. This sequence joins TRBV14 and TRBJ2-7; the D is unclear. V lost 4 bases and J lost 1, with 14 bases in between. Germline V gene lookup returns CDR1 SGHDN and CDR2 FVKESK. CDR3 length: 15 residues. The chain's CDR3 is CASSRNPPESYEQYF. The CDR3 DNA reads TGTGCCAGCAGCCGTAATCCCCCAGAATCCTACGAGCAGTACTTC.

The V gene is TRBV11-1, the J gene TRBJ1-1; perhaps TRBD1 as D (5 bases). The germline V gene has CDR1 SGHAT and CDR2 FQDESV (reference sequence). Trimming took 5 bases from V and 8 from J, leaving 15 bases between them. This CDR3 is 13 amino acids long. Written as DNA, the CDR3 is TGTGCCAGCAGCCCCCAAGAGTGGGGCGAAGCTTTCTTT. As protein: CASSPQEWGEAFF.

This chain uses TRBV6-4 with TRBJ2-3; the match to TRBD2 covers 9 bases. J lost 4 bases, V lost 6 bases, and 2 bases had no gene match. The germline gives CDR1 MRHNA, CDR2 SNTAGT. The CDR3 has 13 residues. CDR3 in amino acids: CASSGTSSDTQYF. In DNA form, the CDR3 reads TGTGCCAGCAGCGGGACTAGCTCAGATACGCAGTATTTT.

The rearrangement uses TRBV18 and TRBJ2-1; D unclear. V was clipped by 3 bases and J by 6 bases, with 6 bases between them. The CDR3 length is 12 residues. Germline assignment: CDR1 KGHSH and CDR2 LQKENI. CDR3 nucleotide sequence: TGTGCCAGCTCACCTGAGGCCAATGAGCAGTTCTTC. It yields the protein CASSPEANEQFF.

The chain couples TRBV19 to TRBJ1-2; TRBD1 is a possible D gene (6 bases). V dropped 6 bases and J dropped 0 bases, with 17 bases sitting between them. CDR3 length equals 16 residues. Germline CDR1 reads LNHDA; CDR2 reads SQIVND (reference sequence). CDR3 bases: TGTGCCAGTAGCCTTTTCAGCCAGGGGTCTAACTATGGCTACACCTTC. Its translation: CASSLFSQGSNYGYTF.

The chain uses TRBV14 and TRBJ1-4; D is perhaps TRBD1 (6 bases). V was trimmed by 5 bases and J by 0 bases, leaving 16 bases between them. The CDR3 runs to 17 residues. The V gene's germline CDR1 is SGHDN and CDR2 FVKESK. The CDR3 spells CASSARGSSATNEKLFF. Here the CDR3 DNA reads TGTGCCAGCAGCGCCAGGGGCTCGTCCGCAACTAATGAAAAACTGTTTTTT.

Written as DNA, the CDR3 is TGCGCCAGCAGCCAGACTAGCGGGGCATACGAGCAGTACTTC. Protein sequence: CASSQTSGAYEQYF. The genes are TRBV5-1 and TRBJ2-7, with TRBD2 matching over 11 bases. The trim removed 4 bases at V and 4 bases at J, leaving 4 bases unmatched. In germline, CDR1 is SGHRS, CDR2 YFSETQ. The CDR3 has 14 residues.

The chain uses TRBV19 and TRBJ1-1; TRBD1 agrees at 8 bases. The trim removed 5 bases at V and 6 bases at J, leaving 11 bases unmatched. Germline V CDR1 and CDR2: LNHDA, SQIVND (reference sequence). The CDR3 has 15 amino acids. The CDR3 DNA reads TGTGCCAGTAGTTCTAGTGGACAGGGCGAGGCTGAAGCTTTCTTT. Encoded protein: CASSSSGQGEAEAFF.